Detailed here is one TCR beta chain. Authors' processing steps: Reference gene primer amplification gave estimated nucleated cell counts. Using immunoSEQ multiplex PCR, the repertoire was profiled, and TCRdb retains in-frame clones only, with some absent. V and J calls plus clone size are reproduced from that table; the DNA served to infer D and trimming. Among more than 45,000 clones listed, about 81% were seen once. J gave up 3 bases and V 3 bases, and 4 bases lay outside the gene matches. CDR3 length: 14 residues. Germline CDR1 LNHNV, CDR2 YYDKDF (reference sequence). This sample was included in a study of blood T cell repertoires in COVID-19. Overall study: There were acute and convalescent COVID-19 samples, and they came from the United States, Italy and Spain. T cells, B-cell-depleted T cells, or PBMCs supplied cDNA or gDNA.

This clonotype was sampled from a woman aged 55-69 years with acute or convalescent COVID-19. Sequencing used peripheral blood. The chain links TRBV15 to TRBJ2-7, with 8 bases fitting TRBD1. The CDR3 is CATSRETGGYEQYF. The DNA for the CDR3 is TGTGCCACCAGCAGGGAAACAGGGGGCTACGAGCAGTACTTC.